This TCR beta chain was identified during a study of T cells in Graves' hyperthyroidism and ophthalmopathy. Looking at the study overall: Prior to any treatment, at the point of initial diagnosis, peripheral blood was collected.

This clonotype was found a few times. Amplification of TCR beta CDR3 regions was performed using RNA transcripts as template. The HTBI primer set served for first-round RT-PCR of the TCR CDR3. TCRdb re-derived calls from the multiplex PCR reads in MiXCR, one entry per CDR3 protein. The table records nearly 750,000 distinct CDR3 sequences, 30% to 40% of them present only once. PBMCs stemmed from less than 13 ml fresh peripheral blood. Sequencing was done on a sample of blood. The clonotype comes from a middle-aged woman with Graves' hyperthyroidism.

CDR3 sequence reads: CASRHVWGYTF. CDR3 sequence (DNA): TGTGCCAGCCGTCACGTATGGGGCTACACCTTC. The rearrangement links TRBV2 to TRBJ1-2; D unclear. The CDR3 spans 11 residues. V shed 8 bases and J shed 8 bases, with 12 bases lying between them. CDR1 is SNHLY and CDR2 is FYNNEI in the germline V gene.